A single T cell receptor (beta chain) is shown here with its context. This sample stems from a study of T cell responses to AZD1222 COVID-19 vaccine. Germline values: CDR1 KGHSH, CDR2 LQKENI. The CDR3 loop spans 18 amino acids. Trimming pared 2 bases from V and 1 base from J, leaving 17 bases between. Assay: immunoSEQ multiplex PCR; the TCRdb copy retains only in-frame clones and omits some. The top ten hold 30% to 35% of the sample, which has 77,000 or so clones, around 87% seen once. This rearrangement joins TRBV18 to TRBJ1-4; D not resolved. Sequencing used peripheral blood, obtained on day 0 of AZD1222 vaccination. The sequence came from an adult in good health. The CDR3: CASSPAGSGVETNEKLFF. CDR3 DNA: TGTGCCAGCTCACCAGCGGGGAGCGGGGTCGAAACTAATGAAAAACTGTTTTTT.